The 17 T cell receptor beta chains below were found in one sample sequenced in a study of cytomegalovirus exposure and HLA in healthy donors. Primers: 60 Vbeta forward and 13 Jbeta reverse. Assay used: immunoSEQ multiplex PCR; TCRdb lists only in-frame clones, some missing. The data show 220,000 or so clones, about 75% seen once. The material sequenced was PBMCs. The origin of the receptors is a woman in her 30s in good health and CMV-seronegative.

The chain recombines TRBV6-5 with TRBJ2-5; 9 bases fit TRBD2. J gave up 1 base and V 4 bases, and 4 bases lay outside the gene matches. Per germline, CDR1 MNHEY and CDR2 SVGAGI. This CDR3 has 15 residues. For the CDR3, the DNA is TGTGCCAGCAGTTTTAGCGGGGGAAGCCAAGAGACCCAGTACTTC. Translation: CASSFSGGSQETQYF.

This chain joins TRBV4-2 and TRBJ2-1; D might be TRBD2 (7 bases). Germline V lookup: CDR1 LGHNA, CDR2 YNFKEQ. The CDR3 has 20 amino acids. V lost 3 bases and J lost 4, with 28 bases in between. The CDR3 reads CASSHGASGEPKGGYNEQFF. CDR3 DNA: TGTGCCAGCAGCCATGGGGCAAGCGGGGAGCCAAAAGGGGGGTACAATGAGCAGTTCTTC.

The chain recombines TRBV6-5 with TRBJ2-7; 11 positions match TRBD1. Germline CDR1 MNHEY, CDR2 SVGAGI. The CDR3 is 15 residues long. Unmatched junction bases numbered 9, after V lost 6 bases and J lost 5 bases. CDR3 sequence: CASSPGDRGRNEQYF. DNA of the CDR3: TGTGCCAGCAGCCCTGGGGACAGGGGGAGGAACGAGCAGTACTTC.

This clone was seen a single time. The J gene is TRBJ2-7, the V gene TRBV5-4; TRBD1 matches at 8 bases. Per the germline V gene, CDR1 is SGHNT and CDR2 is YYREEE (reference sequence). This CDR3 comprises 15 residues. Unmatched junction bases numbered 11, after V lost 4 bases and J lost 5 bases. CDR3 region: CASSPRQGSFHEQYF. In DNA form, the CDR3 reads TGTGCCAGCAGCCCACGACAGGGGAGTTTCCACGAGCAGTACTTC.

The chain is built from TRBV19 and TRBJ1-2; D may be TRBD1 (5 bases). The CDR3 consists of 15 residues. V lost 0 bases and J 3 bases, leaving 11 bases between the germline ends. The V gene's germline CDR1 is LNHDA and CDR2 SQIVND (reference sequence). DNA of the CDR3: TGTGCCAGTAGTATAGATCGGCAGGGCGACTATGGCTACACCTTC. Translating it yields CASSIDRQGDYGYTF.

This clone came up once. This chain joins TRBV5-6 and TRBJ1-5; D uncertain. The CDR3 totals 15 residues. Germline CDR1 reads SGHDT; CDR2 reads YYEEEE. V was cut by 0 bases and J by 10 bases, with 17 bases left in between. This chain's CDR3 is CASSLARRLQEPQHF. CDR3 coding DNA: TGTGCCAGCAGCTTGGCCAGGAGGCTTCAAGAACCCCAGCATTTT.

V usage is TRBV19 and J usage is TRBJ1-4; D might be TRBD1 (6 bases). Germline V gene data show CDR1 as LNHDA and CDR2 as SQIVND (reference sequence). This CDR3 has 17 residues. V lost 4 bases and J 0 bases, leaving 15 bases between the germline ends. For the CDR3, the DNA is TGTGCCAGTAGTAACCAGGGGTCCTCCTCAACTAATGAAAAACTGTTTTTT. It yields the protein CASSNQGSSSTNEKLFF.

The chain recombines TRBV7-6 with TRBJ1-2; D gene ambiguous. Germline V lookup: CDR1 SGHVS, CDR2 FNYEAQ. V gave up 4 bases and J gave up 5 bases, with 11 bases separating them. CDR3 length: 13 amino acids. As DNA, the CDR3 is TGTGCCAGCAGCTCTCAGGCGGGATATGGCTACACCTTC. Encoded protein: CASSSQAGYGYTF.

Written as DNA, the CDR3 is TGTGCCAGCAGTGTGGCGGCCTCACCGCCCCATGGCTACACCTTC. Protein product: CASSVAASPPHGYTF. The chain couples TRBV6-1 to TRBJ1-2; D gene ambiguous. Germline loops: CDR1 MNHNS, CDR2 SASEGT. Between the trimmed V and J ends, which lost 4 bases and 6 bases, there was a span of 18 bases. The CDR3 has 15 amino acids.

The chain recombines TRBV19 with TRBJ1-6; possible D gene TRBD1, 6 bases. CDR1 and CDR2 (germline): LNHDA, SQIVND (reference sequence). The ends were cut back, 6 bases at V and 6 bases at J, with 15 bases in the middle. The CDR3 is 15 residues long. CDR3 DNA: TGTGCCAGTAGGCTACAGGGCCCTGCTAATTCACCCCTCCACTTT. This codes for CASRLQGPANSPLHF.

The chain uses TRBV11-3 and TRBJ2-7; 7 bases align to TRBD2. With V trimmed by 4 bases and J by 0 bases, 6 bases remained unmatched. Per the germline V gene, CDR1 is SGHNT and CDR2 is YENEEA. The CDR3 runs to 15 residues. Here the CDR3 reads CASSSVERDSYEQYF. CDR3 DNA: TGTGCCAGCAGCTCCGTGGAGCGGGACTCCTACGAGCAGTACTTC.

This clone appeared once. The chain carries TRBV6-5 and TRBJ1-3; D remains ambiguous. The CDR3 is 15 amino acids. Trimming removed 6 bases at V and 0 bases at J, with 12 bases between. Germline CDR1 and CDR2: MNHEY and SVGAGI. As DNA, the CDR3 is TGTGCCAGCAGCGCCCCTCAGGTCTCTGGAAACACCATATATTTT. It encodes CASSAPQVSGNTIYF.

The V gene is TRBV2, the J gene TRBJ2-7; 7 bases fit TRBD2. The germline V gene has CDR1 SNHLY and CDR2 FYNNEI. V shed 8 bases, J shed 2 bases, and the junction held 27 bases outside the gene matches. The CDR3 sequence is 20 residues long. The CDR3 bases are TGTGCCAGCCCCCAGCCAGGCAGCGGGACGGATGCGGGGAGCCCCTACGAGCAGTACTTC. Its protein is CASPQPGSGTDAGSPYEQYF.

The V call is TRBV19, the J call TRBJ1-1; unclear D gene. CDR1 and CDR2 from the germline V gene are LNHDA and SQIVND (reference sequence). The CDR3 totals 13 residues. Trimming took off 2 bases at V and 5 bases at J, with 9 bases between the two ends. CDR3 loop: CASSIIRETEAFF. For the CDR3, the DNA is TGTGCCAGTAGTATAATAAGGGAGACTGAAGCTTTCTTT.

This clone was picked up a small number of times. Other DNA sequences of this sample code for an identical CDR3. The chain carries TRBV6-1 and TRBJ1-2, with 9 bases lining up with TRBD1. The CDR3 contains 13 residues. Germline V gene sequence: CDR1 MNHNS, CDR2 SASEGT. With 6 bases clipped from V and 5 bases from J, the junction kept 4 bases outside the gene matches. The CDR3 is CASRTGTGYGYTF. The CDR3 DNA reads TGTGCCAGCAGGACCGGGACAGGGTATGGCTACACCTTC.

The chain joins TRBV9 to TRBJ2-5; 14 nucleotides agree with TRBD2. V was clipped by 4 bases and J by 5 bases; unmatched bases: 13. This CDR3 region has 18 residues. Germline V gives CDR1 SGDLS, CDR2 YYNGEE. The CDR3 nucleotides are TGTGCCAGCAGCAACTTCGGGACTAGCGGGAGTAATGGTGAGACCCAGTACTTC. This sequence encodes CASSNFGTSGSNGETQYF.

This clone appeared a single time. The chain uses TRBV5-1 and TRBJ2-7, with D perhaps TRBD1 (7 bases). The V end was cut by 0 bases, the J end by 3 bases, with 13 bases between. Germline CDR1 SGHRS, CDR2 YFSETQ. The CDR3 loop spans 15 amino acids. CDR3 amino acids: CASSLGGGGGYEQYF. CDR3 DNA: TGCGCCAGCAGCTTGGGTGGAGGGGGCGGCTACGAGCAGTACTTC. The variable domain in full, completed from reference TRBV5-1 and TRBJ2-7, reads KAGVTQTPRYLIKTRGQQVTLSCSPISGHRSVSWYQQTPGQGLQFLFEYFSETQRNKGNFPGRFSGRQFSNSRSEMNVSTLELGDSALYLCASSLGGGGGYEQYFGPGTRLTVT.